A selection of T cell receptor beta chains follows, all from one sample in a study of shared T cell receptors in the human thymus. Clones were read by immunoSEQ multiplex PCR, and TCRdb kept only the in-frame ones, dropping some. The table includes more than 550,000 clones, approximately 85% detected once. These same data were also listed under a study on human thymus T cells.

The specimen was thymocytes. Receptors originate from a girl in the first two years of life with a congenital heart defect. Each CDR3 is given with its conserved first and last residue.

TRBV6-1	TRBJ1-1	CASTTRNTEAFF
TRBV7-8	TRBJ1-1	CASSLGVSGPEAFF
TRBV9	TRBJ2-2	CASSVGDRGTGELFF
TRBV7-9	TRBJ2-3	CASSLGDRSSTDTQYF
TRBV13	TRBJ1-6	CASSLTLTGVTNSPLHF
TRBV4-1	TRBJ1-1	CASSQEEGRDPNTEAFF
TRBV10-2	TRBJ1-1	CASSGWTSNTEAFF
TRBV9	TRBJ2-1	CASSANRDNPDHNEQFF
TRBV5-6	TRBJ2-6	CASSSRTSGNSGANVLTF
TRBV6-5	TRBJ1-4	CASRDRAPHEKLFF
TRBV19	TRBJ1-2	CASSIFPGGRGYGYTF
TRBV7-9	TRBJ2-3	CASSPSASGGTDTQYF
TRBV10-2	TRBJ2-2	CASSCGRSRVRSGELFF
TRBV10-1	TRBJ2-7	CASSTGYSSYEQYF
TRBV27	TRBJ2-3	CASSLIAGGPDTQYF
TRBV5-8	TRBJ1-6	CASSLHRGRDSPLHF
TRBV10-3	TRBJ2-3	CAIRLAGGTSTDTQYF
TRBV7-8	TRBJ1-1	CASSLRGGGPNTEAFF
TRBV6-6	TRBJ2-1	CASSPPLAGEQFF
TRBV9	TRBJ2-3	CASSDYTGGSTDTQYF
TRBV6-1	TRBJ2-7	CASSVTYEQYF
TRBV5-5	TRBJ2-7	CASSRDSQAYEQYF
TRBV25-1	TRBJ2-1	CASSERGRGDSYNEQFF
TRBV5-1	TRBJ2-5	CASSFGRGETQYF